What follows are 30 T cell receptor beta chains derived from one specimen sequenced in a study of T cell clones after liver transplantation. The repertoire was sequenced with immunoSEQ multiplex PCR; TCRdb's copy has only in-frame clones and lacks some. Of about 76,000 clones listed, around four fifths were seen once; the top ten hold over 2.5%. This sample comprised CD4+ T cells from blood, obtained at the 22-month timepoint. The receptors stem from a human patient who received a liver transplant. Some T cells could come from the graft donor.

The CDR3 bases are TGTGCCAGCAGGAGGACGCTTCAAGAGACCCAGTACTTC. The encoded protein is CASRRTLQETQYF. This sequence joins TRBV6-5 and TRBJ2-5; D is unresolved. V gave up 6 bases and J gave up 2 bases, with 10 bases separating them. This CDR3 is built from 13 residues. Germline V gene sequence: CDR1 MNHEY, CDR2 SVGAGI.

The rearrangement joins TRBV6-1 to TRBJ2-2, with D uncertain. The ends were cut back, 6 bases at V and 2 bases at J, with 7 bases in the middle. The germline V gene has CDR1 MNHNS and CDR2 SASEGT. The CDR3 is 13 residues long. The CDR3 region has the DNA TGTGCCAGCAGCGTCAGTAACACCGGGGAGCTGTTTTTT. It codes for CASSVSNTGELFF.

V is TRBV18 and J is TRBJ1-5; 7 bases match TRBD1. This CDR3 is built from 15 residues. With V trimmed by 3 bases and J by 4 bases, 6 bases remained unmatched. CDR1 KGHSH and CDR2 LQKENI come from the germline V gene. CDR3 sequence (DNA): TGTGCCAGCTCACCCGAGAGGGGGCCAAATCAGCCCCAGCATTTT. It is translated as CASSPERGPNQPQHF.

This chain's CDR3 is CASSYAGDSGNTIYF. CDR3 coding DNA: TGTGCCAGCAGTTATGCAGGAGACTCTGGAAACACCATATATTTT. The chain combines TRBV28 with TRBJ1-3; D gene ambiguous. The germline V and J ends were trimmed by 4 bases and 0 bases, with 10 bases remaining between them. The CDR3 totals 15 residues. Germline V CDR1 and CDR2: MDHEN, SYDVKM.

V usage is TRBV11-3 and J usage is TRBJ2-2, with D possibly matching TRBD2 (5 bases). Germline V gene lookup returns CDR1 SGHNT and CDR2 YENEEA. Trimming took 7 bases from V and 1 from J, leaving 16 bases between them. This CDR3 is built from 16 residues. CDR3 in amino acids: CASNYPGGQNTGELFF. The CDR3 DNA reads TGTGCCAGCAACTATCCGGGCGGGCAGAACACCGGGGAGCTGTTTTTT.

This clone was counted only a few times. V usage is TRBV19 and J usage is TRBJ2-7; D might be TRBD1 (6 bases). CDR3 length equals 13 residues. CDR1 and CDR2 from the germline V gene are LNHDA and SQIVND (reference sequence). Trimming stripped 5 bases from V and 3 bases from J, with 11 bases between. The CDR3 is CASSFVGGYEQYF. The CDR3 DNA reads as TGTGCCAGTAGTTTCGTAGGGGGCTACGAGCAGTACTTC. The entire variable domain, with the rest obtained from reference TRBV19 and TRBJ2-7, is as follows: DGGITQSPKYLFRKEGQNVTLSCEQNLNHDAMYWYRQDPGQGLRLIYYSQIVNDFQKGDIAEGYSVSREKKESFPLTVTSAQKNPTAFYLCASSFVGGYEQYFGPGTRLTVT.

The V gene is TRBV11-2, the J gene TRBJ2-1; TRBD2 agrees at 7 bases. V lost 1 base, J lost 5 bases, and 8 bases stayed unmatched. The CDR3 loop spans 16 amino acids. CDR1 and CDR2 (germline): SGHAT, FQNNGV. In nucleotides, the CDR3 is TGTGCCAGCAGCTTAGGGGAGGGGAAGGGCCACAATGAGCAGTTCTTC. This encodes CASSLGEGKGHNEQFF.

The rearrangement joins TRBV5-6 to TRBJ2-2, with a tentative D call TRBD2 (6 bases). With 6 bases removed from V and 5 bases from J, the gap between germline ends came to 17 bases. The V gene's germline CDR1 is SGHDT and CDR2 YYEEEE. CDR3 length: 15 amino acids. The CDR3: CASTLGGRGTGELFF. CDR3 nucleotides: TGTGCCAGCACCCTAGGAGGGAGAGGTACCGGGGAGCTGTTTTTT.

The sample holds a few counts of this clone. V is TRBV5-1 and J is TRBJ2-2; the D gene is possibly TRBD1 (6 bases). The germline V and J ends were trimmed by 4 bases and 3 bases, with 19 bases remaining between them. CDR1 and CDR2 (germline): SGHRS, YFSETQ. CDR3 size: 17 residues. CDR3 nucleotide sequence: TGCGCCAGCAGCATTGGAGGCCGCTGGACAGACACCGGGGAGCTGTTTTTT. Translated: CASSIGGRWTDTGELFF. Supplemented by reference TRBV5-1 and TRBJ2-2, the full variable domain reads KAGVTQTPRYLIKTRGQQVTLSCSPISGHRSVSWYQQTPGQGLQFLFEYFSETQRNKGNFPGRFSGRQFSNSRSEMNVSTLELGDSALYLCASSIGGRWTDTGELFFGEGSRLTVL.

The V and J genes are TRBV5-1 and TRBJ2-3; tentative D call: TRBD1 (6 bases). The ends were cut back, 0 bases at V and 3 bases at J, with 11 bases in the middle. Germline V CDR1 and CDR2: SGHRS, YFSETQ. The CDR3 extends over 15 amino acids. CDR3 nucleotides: TGCGCCAGCAGCTTGGGGGCCACAGGGACAGATACGCAGTATTTT. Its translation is CASSLGATGTDTQYF.

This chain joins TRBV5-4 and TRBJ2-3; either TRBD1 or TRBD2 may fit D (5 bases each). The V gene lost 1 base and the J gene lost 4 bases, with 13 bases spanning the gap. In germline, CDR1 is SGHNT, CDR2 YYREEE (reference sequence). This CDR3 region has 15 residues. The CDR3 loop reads CASSLFRGRSDTQYF. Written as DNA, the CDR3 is TGTGCCAGCAGCTTGTTCCGGGGACGATCAGATACGCAGTATTTT.

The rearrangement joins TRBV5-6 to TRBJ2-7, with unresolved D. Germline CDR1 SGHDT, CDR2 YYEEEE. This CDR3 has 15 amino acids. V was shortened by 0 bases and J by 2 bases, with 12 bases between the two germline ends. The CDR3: CASSLDTGGPYEQYF. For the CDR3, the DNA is TGTGCCAGCAGCTTGGACACCGGCGGACCCTACGAGCAGTACTTC. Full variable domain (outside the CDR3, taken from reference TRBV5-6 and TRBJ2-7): DAGVTQSPTHLIKTRGQQVTLRCSPKSGHDTVSWYQQALGQGPQFIFQYYEEEERQRGNFPDRFSGHQFPNYSSELNVNALLLGDSALYLCASSLDTGGPYEQYFGPGTRLTVT.

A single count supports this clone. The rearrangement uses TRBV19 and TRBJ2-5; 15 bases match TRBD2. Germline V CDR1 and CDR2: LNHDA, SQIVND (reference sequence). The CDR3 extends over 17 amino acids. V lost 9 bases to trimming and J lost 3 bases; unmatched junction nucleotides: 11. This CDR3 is CASQPGLAGGVKETQYF. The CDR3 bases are TGTGCCAGCCAACCCGGACTAGCGGGAGGGGTTAAAGAGACCCAGTACTTC.

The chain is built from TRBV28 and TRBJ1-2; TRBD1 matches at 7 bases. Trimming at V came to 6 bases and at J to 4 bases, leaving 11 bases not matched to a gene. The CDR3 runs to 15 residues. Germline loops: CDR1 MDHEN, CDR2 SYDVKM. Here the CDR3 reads CASRLGRGTFYGYTF. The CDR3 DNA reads TGTGCCAGCAGGTTAGGCAGGGGGACATTCTATGGCTACACCTTC.

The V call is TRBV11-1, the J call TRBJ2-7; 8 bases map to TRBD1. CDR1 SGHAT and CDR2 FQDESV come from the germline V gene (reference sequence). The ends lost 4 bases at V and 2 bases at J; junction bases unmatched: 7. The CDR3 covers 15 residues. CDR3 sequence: CASSSLTGGPYEQYF. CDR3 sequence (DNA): TGTGCCAGCAGCTCTCTAACAGGGGGACCCTACGAGCAGTACTTC.

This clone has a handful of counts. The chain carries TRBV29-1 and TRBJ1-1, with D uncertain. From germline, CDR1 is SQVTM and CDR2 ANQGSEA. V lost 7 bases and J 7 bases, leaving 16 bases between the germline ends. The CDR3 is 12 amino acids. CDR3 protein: CSASTGRHEAFF. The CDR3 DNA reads TGCAGCGCATCAACGGGCCGGCATGAAGCTTTCTTT.

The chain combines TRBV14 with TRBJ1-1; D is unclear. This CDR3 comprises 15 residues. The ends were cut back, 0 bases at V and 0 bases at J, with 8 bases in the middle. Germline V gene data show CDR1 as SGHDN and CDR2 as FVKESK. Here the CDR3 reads CASSQELSMNTEAFF. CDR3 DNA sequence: TGTGCCAGCAGCCAAGAACTCTCTATGAACACTGAAGCTTTCTTT.

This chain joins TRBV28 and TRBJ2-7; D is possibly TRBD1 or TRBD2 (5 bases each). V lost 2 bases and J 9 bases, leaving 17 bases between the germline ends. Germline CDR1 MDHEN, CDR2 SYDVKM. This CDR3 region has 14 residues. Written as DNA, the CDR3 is TGTGCCAGCAGTTTAGGGTGGGACCCAAACGGGCAGTACTTC. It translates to CASSLGWDPNGQYF.

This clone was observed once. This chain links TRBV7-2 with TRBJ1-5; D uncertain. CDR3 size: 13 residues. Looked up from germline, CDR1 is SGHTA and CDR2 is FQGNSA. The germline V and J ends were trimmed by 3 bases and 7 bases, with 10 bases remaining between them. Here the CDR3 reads CASSFGQQQPQHF. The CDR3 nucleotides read TGTGCCAGCAGCTTTGGGCAGCAACAGCCCCAGCATTTT.

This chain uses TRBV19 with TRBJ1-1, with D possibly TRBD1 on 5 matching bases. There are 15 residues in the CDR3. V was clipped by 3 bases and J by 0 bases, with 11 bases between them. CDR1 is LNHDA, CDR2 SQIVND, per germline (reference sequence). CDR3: CASSMVGGLNTEAFF. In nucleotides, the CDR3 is TGTGCCAGTAGTATGGTGGGGGGACTGAACACTGAAGCTTTCTTT.

In DNA form, the CDR3 reads TGCGCCAGCAGCTTGGGGGGACTAGCGGCCTACAATGAGCAGTTCTTC. Translated, it gives CASSLGGLAAYNEQFF. The chain recombines TRBV5-1 with TRBJ2-1; 11 nucleotides match TRBD2. Germline V gene lookup returns CDR1 SGHRS and CDR2 YFSETQ. J gave up 2 bases and V 0 bases, and 1 base lay outside the gene matches. The CDR3 is 16 amino acids.

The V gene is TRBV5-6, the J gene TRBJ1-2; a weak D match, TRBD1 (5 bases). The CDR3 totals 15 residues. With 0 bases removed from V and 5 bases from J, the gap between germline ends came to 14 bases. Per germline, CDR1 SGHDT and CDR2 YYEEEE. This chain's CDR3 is CASSLAERGGYGYTF. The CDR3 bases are TGTGCCAGCAGCTTGGCTGAGAGGGGCGGATATGGCTACACCTTC.

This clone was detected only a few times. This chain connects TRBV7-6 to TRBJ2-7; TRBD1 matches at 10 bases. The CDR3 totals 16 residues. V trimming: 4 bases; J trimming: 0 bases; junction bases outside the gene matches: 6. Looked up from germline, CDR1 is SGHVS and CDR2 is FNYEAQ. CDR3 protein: CASSSARTGGSYEQYF. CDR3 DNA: TGTGCCAGCAGCTCGGCCCGGACAGGGGGCTCCTACGAGCAGTACTTC.

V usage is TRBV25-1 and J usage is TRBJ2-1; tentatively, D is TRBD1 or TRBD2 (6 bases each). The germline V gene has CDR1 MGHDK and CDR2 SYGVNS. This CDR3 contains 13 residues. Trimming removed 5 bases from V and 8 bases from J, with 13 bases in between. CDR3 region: CASSPFRGDEQFF. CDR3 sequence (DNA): TGTGCCAGCAGTCCCTTTAGGGGGGATGAGCAGTTCTTC. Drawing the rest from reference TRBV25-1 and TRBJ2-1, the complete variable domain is EADIYQTPRYLVIGTGKKITLECSQTMGHDKMYWYQQDPGMELHLIHYSYGVNSTEKGDLSSESTVSRIRTEHFPLTLESARPSHTSQYLCASSPFRGDEQFFGPGTRLTVL.

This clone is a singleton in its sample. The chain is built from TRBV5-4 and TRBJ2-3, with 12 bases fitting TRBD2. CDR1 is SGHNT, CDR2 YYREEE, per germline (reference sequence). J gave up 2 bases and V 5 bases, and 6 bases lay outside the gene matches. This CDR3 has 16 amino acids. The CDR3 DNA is TGTGCCAGCAGGTCAGGACTAGCGGGAACCACAGATACGCAGTATTTT. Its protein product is CASRSGLAGTTDTQYF.

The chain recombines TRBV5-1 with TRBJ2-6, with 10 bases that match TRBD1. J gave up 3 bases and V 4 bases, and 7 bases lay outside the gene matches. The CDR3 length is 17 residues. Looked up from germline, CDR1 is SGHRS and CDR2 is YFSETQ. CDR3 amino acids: CASSPVTGGVGANVLTF. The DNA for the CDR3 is TGCGCCAGCAGCCCGGTGACAGGGGGCGTTGGGGCCAACGTCCTGACTTTC.

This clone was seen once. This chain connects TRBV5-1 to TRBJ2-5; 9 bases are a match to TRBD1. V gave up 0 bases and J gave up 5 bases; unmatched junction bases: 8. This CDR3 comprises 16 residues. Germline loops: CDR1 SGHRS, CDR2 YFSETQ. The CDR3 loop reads CASSLAGTGRMETQYF. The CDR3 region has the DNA TGCGCCAGCAGCTTGGCCGGGACAGGGAGGATGGAGACCCAGTACTTC.

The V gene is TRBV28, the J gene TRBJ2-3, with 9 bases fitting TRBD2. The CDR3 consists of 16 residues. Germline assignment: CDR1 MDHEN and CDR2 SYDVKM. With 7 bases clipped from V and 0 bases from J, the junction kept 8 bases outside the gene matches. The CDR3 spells CASNVEGLASTDTQYF. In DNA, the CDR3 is TGTGCCAGCAACGTGGAAGGACTAGCGAGCACAGATACGCAGTATTTT.

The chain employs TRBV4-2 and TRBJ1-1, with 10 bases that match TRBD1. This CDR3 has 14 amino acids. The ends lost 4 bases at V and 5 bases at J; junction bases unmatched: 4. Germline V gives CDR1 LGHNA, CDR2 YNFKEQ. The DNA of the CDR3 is TGTGCCAGCAGCCTCGGGACAGGGGAGACTGAAGCTTTCTTT. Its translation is CASSLGTGETEAFF.

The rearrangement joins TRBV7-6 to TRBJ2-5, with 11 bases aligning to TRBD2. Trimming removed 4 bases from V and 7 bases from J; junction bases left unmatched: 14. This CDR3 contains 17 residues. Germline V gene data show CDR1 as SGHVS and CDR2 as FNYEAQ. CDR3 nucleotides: TGTGCCAGCAGCTCAACTCTAGCGGGGGGTTCCGGTGGGACCCAGTACTTC. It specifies CASSSTLAGGSGGTQYF.